Shown below are 6 T cell receptor beta chains from a single sample sequenced in a study of cytomegalovirus exposure and HLA in healthy donors. 60 Vbeta and 13 Jbeta primers were used in PCR. Sequencing was performed with immunoSEQ multiplex PCR; in TCRdb, only in-frame clones are kept and a portion is missing. Here the sample spans about 100,000 clones, 81% being singletons. The sample taken for sequencing was PBMCs. These receptors all stem from a man in his forties in good health and CMV-seropositive.

This rearrangement joins TRBV9 to TRBJ1-3; D remains ambiguous. This CDR3 is built from 18 residues. V gave up 3 bases and J gave up 3 bases, with 22 bases separating them. CDR1 and CDR2 (germline): SGDLS, YYNGEE. The CDR3 spells CASSADTPGRSRGNTIYF. The CDR3 nucleotides read TGTGCCAGCAGCGCAGACACCCCAGGCCGCTCTCGTGGAAACACCATATATTTT.

This clone was seen just once. The V gene is TRBV7-2, the J gene TRBJ1-4; 9 bases are a match to TRBD1. Germline assignment: CDR1 SGHTA and CDR2 FQGNSA. The CDR3 loop spans 14 amino acids. The trim removed 6 bases at V and 5 bases at J, leaving 4 bases unmatched. The CDR3 DNA is TGTGCCAGCAGATCCGGGACAGGGAATGAAAAACTGTTTTTT. Protein product: CASRSGTGNEKLFF.

The chain recombines TRBV7-2 with TRBJ1-6; 8 positions agree with TRBD1. The junction had 7 bases not matched to a gene; V was cut back by 5 bases and J by 7 bases. The CDR3 runs 15 residues. Germline CDR1 SGHTA, CDR2 FQGNSA. The CDR3 DNA sequence: TGTGCCAGCAGCGGGGGGACAGGCCGGAATTCACCCCTCCACTTT. Encoded protein: CASSGGTGRNSPLHF.

This rearrangement joins TRBV10-1 to TRBJ1-5, with D unclear. V lost 0 bases, J lost 7 bases, and 7 bases lay in between. Germline CDR1 and CDR2: WNHNN and SYGVQD (reference sequence). The CDR3 sequence is 13 residues long. Here the CDR3 reads CASSESLGQPQHF. The CDR3, as DNA: TGCGCCAGCAGTGAGTCTCTCGGGCAGCCCCAGCATTTT.

The V call is TRBV6-1, the J call TRBJ1-6; D is unclear. The CDR3 has 11 residues. CDR1 is MNHNS and CDR2 is SASEGT in the germline V gene. The ends were cut back, 7 bases at V and 7 bases at J, with 5 bases in the middle. In DNA, the CDR3 is TGTGCCAGCATGCAGAATTCACCCCTCCACTTT. Encoded protein: CASMQNSPLHF.

The CDR3 nucleotides are TGTGCCAGCACCAGGACAGGGGAGGGCTATGGCTACACCTTC. It encodes CASTRTGEGYGYTF. The chain links TRBV27 to TRBJ1-2, with 9 bases matching TRBD1. Germline V gene lookup returns CDR1 MNHEY and CDR2 SMNVEV (reference sequence). The CDR3 length is 14 residues. V lost 7 bases and J lost 4; bases outside the gene matches: 7.